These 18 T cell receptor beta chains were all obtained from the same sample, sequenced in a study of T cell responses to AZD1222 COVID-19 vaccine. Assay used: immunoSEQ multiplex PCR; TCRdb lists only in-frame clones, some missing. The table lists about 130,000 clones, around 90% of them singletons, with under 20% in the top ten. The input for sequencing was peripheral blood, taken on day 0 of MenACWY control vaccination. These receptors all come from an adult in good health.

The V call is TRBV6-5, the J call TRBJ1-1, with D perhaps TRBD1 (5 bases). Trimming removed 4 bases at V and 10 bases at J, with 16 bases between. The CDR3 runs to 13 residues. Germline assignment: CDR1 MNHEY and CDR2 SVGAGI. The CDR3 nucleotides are TGTGCCAGCAGTTTCCGGGACGGCCGTGGAGCTTTCTTT. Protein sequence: CASSFRDGRGAFF.

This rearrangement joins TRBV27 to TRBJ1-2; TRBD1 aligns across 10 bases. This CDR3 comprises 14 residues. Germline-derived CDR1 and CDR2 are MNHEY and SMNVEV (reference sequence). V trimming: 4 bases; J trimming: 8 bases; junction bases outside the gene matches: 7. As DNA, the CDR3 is TGTGCCAGCAGTTACAGACAGGGGGCGGGCGGCTACACCTTC. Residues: CASSYRQGAGGYTF.

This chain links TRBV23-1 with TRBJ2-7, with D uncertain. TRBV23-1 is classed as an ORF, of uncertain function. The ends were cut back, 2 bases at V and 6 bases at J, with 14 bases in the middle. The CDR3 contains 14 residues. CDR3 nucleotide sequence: TGCGCCAGCAGTCAACCGGGCGCTCCTGGCGAGCAGTACTTC. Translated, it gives CASSQPGAPGEQYF.

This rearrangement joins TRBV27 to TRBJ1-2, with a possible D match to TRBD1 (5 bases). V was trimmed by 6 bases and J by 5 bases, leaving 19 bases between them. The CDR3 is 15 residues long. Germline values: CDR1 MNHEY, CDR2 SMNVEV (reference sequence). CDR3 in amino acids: CASSAGGAILYGYTF. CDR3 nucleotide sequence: TGTGCCAGCAGCGCCGGAGGGGCCATACTTTATGGCTACACCTTC.

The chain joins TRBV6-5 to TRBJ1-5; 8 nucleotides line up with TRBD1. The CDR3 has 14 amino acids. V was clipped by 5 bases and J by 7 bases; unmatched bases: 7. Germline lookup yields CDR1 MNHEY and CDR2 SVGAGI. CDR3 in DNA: TGTGCCAGCAGTCTTGGACAGGGCGGCCAGCCCCAGCATTTT. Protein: CASSLGQGGQPQHF.

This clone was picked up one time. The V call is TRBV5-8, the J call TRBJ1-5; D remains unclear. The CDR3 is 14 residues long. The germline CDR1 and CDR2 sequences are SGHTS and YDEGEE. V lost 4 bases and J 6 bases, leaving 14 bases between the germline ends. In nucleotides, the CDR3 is TGTGCCAGCAGCCCTGGACGAAGATCTCAGCCCCAGCATTTT. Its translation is CASSPGRRSQPQHF.

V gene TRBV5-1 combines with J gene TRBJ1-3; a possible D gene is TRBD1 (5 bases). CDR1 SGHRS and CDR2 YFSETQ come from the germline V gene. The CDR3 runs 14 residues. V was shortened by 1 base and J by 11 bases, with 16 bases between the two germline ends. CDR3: CASSLRPGLVAIYF. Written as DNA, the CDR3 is TGCGCCAGCAGCTTGCGTCCGGGACTTGTCGCCATATATTTT.

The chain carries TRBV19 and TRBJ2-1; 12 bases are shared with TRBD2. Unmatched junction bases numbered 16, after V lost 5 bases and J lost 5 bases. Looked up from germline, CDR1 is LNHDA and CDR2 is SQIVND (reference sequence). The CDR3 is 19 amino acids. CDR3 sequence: CASSSMGLLAGGPNNEQFF. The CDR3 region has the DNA TGTGCCAGTAGTTCGATGGGGCTACTAGCGGGAGGCCCCAACAATGAGCAGTTCTTC.

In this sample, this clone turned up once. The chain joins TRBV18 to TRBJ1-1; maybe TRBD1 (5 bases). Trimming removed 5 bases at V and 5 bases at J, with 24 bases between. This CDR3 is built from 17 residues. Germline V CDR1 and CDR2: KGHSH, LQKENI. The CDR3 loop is CASSTGGFRAPGTEAFF. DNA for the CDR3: TGTGCCAGCTCAACGGGGGGATTCAGGGCCCCTGGGACTGAAGCTTTCTTT.

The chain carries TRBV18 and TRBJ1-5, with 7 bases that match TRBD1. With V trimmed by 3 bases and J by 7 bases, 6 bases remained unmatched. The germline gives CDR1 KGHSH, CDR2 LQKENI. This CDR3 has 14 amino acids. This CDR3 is CASSPHRGDQPQHF. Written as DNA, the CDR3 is TGTGCCAGCTCACCTCACAGGGGCGACCAGCCCCAGCATTTT.

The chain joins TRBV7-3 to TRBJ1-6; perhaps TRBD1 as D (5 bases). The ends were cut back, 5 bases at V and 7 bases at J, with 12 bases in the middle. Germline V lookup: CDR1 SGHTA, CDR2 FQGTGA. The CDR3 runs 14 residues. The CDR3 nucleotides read TGTGCCAGCAGCCTTTTACAGGCCAATTCACCCCTCCACTTT. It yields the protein CASSLLQANSPLHF. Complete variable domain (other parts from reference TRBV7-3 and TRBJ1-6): GAGVSQTPSNKVTEKGKYVELRCDPISGHTALYWYRQSLGQGPEFLIYFQGTGAADDSGLPNDRFFAVRPEGSVSTLKIQRTERGDSAVYLCASSLLQANSPLHFGNGTRLTVT.

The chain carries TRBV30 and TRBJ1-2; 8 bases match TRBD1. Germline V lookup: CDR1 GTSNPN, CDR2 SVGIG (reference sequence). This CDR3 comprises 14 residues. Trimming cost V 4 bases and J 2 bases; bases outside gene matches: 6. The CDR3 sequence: CAWKKGQANYGYTF. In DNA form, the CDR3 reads TGTGCCTGGAAGAAGGGACAGGCCAACTATGGCTACACCTTC.

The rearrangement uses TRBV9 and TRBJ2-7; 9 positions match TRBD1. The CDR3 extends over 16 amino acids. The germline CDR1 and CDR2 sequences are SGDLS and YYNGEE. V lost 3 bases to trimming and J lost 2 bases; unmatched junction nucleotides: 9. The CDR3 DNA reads TGTGCCAGCAGCGATGGGGGGGACAGGGCCACCTACGAGCAGTACTTC. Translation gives CASSDGGDRATYEQYF.

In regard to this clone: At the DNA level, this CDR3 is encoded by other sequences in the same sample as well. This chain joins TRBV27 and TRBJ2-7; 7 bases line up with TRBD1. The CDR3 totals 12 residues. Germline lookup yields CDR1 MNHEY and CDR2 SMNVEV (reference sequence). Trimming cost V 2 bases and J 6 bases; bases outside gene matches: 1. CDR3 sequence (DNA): TGTGCCAGCAGTTTACCAGGGGGCGAGCAGTACTTC. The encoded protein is CASSLPGGEQYF.

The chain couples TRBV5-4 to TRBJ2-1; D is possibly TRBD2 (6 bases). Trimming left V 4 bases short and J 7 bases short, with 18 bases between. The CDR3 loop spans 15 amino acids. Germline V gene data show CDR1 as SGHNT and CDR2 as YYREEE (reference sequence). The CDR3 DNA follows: TGTGCCAGCAGCCCCGGGGGAGTTGTTATGAATGAGCAGTTCTTC. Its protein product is CASSPGGVVMNEQFF.

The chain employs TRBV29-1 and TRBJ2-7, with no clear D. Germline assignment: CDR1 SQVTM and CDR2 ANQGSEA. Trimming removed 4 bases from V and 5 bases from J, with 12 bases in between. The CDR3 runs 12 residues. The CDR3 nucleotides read TGCAGCGTTGCCACATTTAAGGACGAGCAGTACTTC. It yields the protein CSVATFKDEQYF.

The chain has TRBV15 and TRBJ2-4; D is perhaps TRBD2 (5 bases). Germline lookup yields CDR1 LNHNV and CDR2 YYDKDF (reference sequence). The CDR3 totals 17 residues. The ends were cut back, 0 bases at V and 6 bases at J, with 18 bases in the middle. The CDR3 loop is CATSRDPKTVRGNIQYF. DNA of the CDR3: TGTGCCACCAGCAGAGATCCAAAAACGGTACGGGGAAACATTCAGTACTTC.

CDR3 amino acids: CASSSQGRETQYF. The CDR3 DNA is TGTGCCAGCAGCTCTCAGGGAAGGGAGACCCAGTACTTC. The chain carries TRBV7-2 and TRBJ2-5, with D perhaps TRBD1 (5 bases). Germline CDR1 is SGHTA and CDR2 is FQGNSA. V lost 4 bases and J lost 5, with 11 bases in between. The length of the CDR3 is 13 residues.